Listed below are T cell receptor beta chains from one sample, sequenced in a study of beta chain features in type 1 diabetes. Repertoires were generated with immunoSEQ multiplex PCR, while TCRdb's copy carries only in-frame clones and drops some. The sample carries about 330,000 clones, approximately 9.9% recorded once. Material: naive CD4+ T cells from blood. Receptor source: a woman in her twenties or thirties in good health. CDR3s include the opening cysteine and the closing phenylalanine or tryptophan. The order of the fields is D gene, clone size, J gene, CDR3 length, V gene, CDR3 protein, CDR3 DNA. A D gene is named only where the DNA matches it firmly. Clone size is not always given. Where it is, it says once, few, many or a class for expanded clones.

TRBD2 | few | TRBJ2-5 | 15 | TRBV6-6 | CATSSASGRLETQYF | TGTGCCACCTCTTCGGCTAGCGGGAGATTGGAGACCCAGTACTTC
TRBD1 | few | TRBJ1-4 | 14 | TRBV7-2 | CASSLTGSIEKLFF | TGTGCCAGCAGCTTGACAGGGAGTATTGAAAAACTGTTTTTT
. | . | TRBJ2-5 | 15 | TRBV21-1 | CASTKGGGRRETQYF | TGTGCCAGCACAAAGGGCGGGGGGAGAAGAGAGACCCAGTACTTC
TRBD2 | few | TRBJ2-1 | 17 | TRBV9 | CASSGGALAPLDNEQFF | TGTGCCAGCAGCGGAGGAGCACTAGCGCCCCTAGACAATGAGCAGTTCTTC
. | . | TRBJ2-7 | 11 | TRBV7-9 | CASSFSDEQYF | TGTGCCAGCAGCTTCTCAGACGAGCAGTACTTC
TRBD2 | . | TRBJ2-7 | 13 | TRBV2 | CARRLAGTYEQYF | TGTGCCAGAAGACTAGCGGGAACCTACGAGCAGTACTTC
. | few | TRBJ1-5 | 15 | TRBV4-3 | CASSQESYRNQPQHF | TGCGCCAGCAGCCAAGAATCATACAGAAATCAGCCCCAGCATTTT
. | few | TRBJ2-5 | 13 | TRBV27 | CASSSDRQETQYF | TGTGCCAGCAGTTCGGACAGACAAGAGACCCAGTACTTC
TRBD2 | once | TRBJ2-1 | 19 | TRBV12-5 | CASGPTTSLGLAGGNEQFF | TGTGCTAGTGGTCCAACAACATCCCTCGGACTAGCGGGAGGTAATGAGCAGTTCTTC
TRBD1 | few | TRBJ1-5 | 15 | TRBV30 | CAWSTGQGGNQPQHF | TGTGCCTGGAGTACAGGACAGGGGGGCAATCAGCCCCAGCATTTT
. | few | TRBJ2-5 | 15 | TRBV9 | CASSPEGGRGETQYF | TGTGCCAGCAGTCCAGAAGGGGGAAGGGGGGAGACCCAGTACTTC
TRBD1 | . | TRBJ2-1 | 15 | TRBV5-1 | CASSLAWTGNNEQFF | TGCGCCAGCAGCTTGGCTTGGACAGGGAACAATGAGCAGTTCTTC
TRBD2 | . | TRBJ2-7 | 16 | TRBV7-2 | CASSPEGGAGAYEQYF | TGTGCCAGCAGCCCCGAAGGTGGTGCGGGAGCCTACGAGCAGTACTTC
TRBD2 | few | TRBJ2-5 | 15 | TRBV7-2 | CASSFGGRTEETQYF | TGTGCCAGCAGCTTTGGCGGGAGGACTGAAGAGACCCAGTACTTC
TRBD1 | . | TRBJ1-5 | 13 | TRBV7-9 | CASSAGGDQPQHF | TGTGCCAGCAGTGCAGGGGGCGATCAGCCCCAGCATTTT
TRBD1 | . | TRBJ2-7 | 13 | TRBV7-3 | CASSPGTGSEQYF | TGTGCCAGCAGCCCCGGGACAGGGTCGGAGCAGTACTTC
TRBD1 | few | TRBJ1-5 | 15 | TRBV4-3 | CASSQGQGADQPQHF | TGCGCCAGCAGCCAAGGACAGGGTGCAGATCAGCCCCAGCATTTT
TRBD2 | . | TRBJ2-1 | 16 | TRBV30 | CAWTGTSRFSYNEQFF | TGTGCCTGGACCGGGACTAGCAGATTCTCCTACAATGAGCAGTTCTTC
. | . | TRBJ2-5 | 18 | TRBV7-2 | CASSLAGRRAGARETQYF | TGTGCCAGCAGCTTAGCGGGACGTAGAGCAGGGGCTCGGGAGACCCAGTACTTC
TRBD2 | few | TRBJ2-5 | 13 | TRBV7-9 | CASKALAEETQYF | TGTGCCAGCAAGGCCCTAGCGGAAGAGACCCAGTACTTC
TRBD2 | few | TRBJ2-7 | 16 | TRBV9 | CASSVSGLAGVGEQYF | TGTGCCAGCAGCGTAAGTGGACTAGCGGGAGTTGGCGAGCAGTACTTC
TRBD1 | few | TRBJ2-5 | 15 | TRBV5-4 | CASSSRDRAQETQYF | TGTGCCAGCAGCTCCCGGGACAGGGCGCAAGAGACCCAGTACTTC
TRBD2 | few | TRBJ2-7 | 13 | TRBV5-1 | CASSLRGAYEQYF | TGCGCCAGCAGCTTGCGGGGGGCCTACGAGCAGTACTTC
. | . | TRBJ2-7 | 14 | TRBV18 | CASSPTLGLDEQYF | TGTGCCAGCTCACCCACTTTGGGGCTCGACGAGCAGTACTTC
TRBD2 | . | TRBJ2-4 | 16 | TRBV9 | CASSPQAGAGKNIQYF | TGTGCCAGCAGCCCTCAAGCGGGAGCAGGCAAAAACATTCAGTACTTC
TRBD1 | once | TRBJ2-7 | 19 | TRBV11-3 | CASSLDPGPRGQIDYEQYF | TGTGCCAGCAGCTTAGACCCGGGGCCGAGGGGACAGATTGACTACGAGCAGTACTTC
TRBD1 | few | TRBJ1-2 | 15 | TRBV7-2 | CASSRGQGVNYGYTF | TGTGCCAGCAGCCGTGGACAGGGGGTTAACTATGGCTACACCTTC
TRBD1 | . | TRBJ2-7 | 14 | TRBV6-5 | CASSRDRGRGEQYF | TGTGCCAGCAGTCGGGACAGGGGAAGGGGCGAGCAGTACTTC
. | . | TRBJ2-2 | 15 | TRBV21-1 | CASSNCGASTGELFF | TGTGCCAGCAGCAATTGTGGGGCGAGCACCGGGGAGCTGTTTTTT
TRBD2 | few | TRBJ2-1 | 16 | TRBV19 | CASSIDSSGRAGEQFF | TGTGCCAGTAGTATAGATTCGAGCGGGAGGGCCGGGGAGCAGTTCTTC
TRBD2 | few | TRBJ2-7 | 19 | TRBV7-2 | CASSLVARGLAGFSYEQYF | TGTGCCAGCAGCTTAGTAGCCCGGGGACTAGCGGGATTCTCCTACGAGCAGTACTTC
TRBD2 | . | TRBJ2-3 | 13 | TRBV10-3 | CAISPTSADTQYF | TGTGCCATCAGCCCCACTAGCGCAGATACGCAGTATTTT
TRBD1 | . | TRBJ2-2 | 15 | TRBV7-3 | CASRLTGGNTGELFF | TGTGCCAGCAGATTAACAGGGGGGAACACCGGGGAGCTGTTTTTT
. | few | TRBJ2-3 | 16 | TRBV5-1 | CASSSFRQGGTDTQYF | TGCGCCAGCAGCTCGTTTCGTCAGGGGGGAACAGATACGCAGTATTTT
TRBD2 | few | TRBJ2-1 | 15 | TRBV28 | CASIEEGLPRVEQFF | TGTGCCAGCATCGAAGAGGGACTACCTAGGGTGGAGCAGTTCTTC
. | few | TRBJ2-5 | 13 | TRBV5-1 | CASSSGRRETQYF | TGCGCCAGCAGCTCGGGTAGAAGAGAGACCCAGTACTTC
. | few | TRBJ2-5 | 15 | TRBV7-9 | CASSFWVGMGETQYF | TGTGCCAGCAGCTTCTGGGTCGGGATGGGGGAGACCCAGTACTTC
. | . | TRBJ1-1 | 13 | TRBV18 | CASSRQENTEAFF | TGTGCCAGCTCAAGACAAGAAAACACTGAAGCTTTCTTT
TRBD2 | . | TRBJ2-3 | 17 | TRBV5-1 | CASSGTSGRPSTDTQYF | TGCGCCAGCAGCGGGACTAGCGGGAGGCCAAGCACAGATACGCAGTATTTT
. | . | TRBJ2-3 | 14 | TRBV9 | CASSVAGATDTQYF | TGTGCCAGCAGCGTCGCAGGGGCAACAGATACGCAGTATTTT